The subject of this entry is one T cell receptor beta chain. The antigen remains undetermined. These data belong to a study of post-analysis software for immune sequencing data. Regarding the study as a whole: Controls' normalized Chao1 diversity significantly exceeded that of multiple sclerosis patients. TRBV5-6, TRBV5-1 and TRBV20-1 belonged to a set of roughly five TRBV segments that were more frequent in patients than controls.

Looked up from germline, CDR1 is MNHEY and CDR2 is SVGEGT. The V gene end was trimmed by 7 bases and the J gene end by 9 bases; junction bases not matched to a gene: 16. This CDR3 comprises 16 residues. Built from TCR beta cDNA, the libraries had unique molecular identifiers in them. T cells numbering roughly 0.85 to 11 million gave rise to around 500,000 cDNA molecules. TCRdb reprocessed the PCR reads via MiXCR and lists one record per CDR3 protein. Of about 770,000 distinct CDR3 sequences in the sample, 40% to 55% are singletons; the top ten hold around 4.7%. Sequencing was carried out using blood. The TCR comes from a girl aged 5-17 years with multiple sclerosis. The rearrangement links TRBV6-2 or TRBV6-3 to TRBJ2-4, with 9 bases that match TRBD1. The CDR3 is CASTILTTGGRGIQYF. The CDR3 DNA reads TGTGCCAGCACCATTCTCACGACAGGGGGAAGGGGCATTCAGTACTTC.